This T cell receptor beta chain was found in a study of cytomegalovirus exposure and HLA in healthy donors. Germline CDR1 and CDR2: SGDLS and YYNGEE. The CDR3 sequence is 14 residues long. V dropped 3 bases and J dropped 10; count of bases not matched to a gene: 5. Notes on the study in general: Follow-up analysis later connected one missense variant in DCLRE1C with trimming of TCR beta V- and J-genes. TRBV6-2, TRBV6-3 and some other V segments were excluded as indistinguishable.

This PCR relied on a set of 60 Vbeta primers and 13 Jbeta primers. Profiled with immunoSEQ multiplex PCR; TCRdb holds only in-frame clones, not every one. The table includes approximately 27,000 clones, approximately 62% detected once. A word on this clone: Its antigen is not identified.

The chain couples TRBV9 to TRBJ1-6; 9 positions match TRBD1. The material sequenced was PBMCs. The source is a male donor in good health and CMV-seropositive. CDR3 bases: TGTGCCAGCAGCGGCGACAGGGGGTACTCACCCCTCCACTTT. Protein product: CASSGDRGYSPLHF.